The 11 T cell receptor beta chains below were found in one sample sequenced in a study of T cell repertoires in cytomegalovirus infection. For these receptors, no antigen is known. TCRdb analysed the reads with MiXCR anew, one entry per CDR3 protein. Here the sample spans 51,000 or so distinct CDR3 sequences, roughly a fifth being singletons. This specimen consisted of CD8+ T cells from cultured PBMCs, obtained from culture after CMV antigen stimulation. Receptor source: a human donor in good health (CMV status not recorded). Some clones in this sample may be carry-over from other donors' samples.

The chain uses TRBV4-1 and TRBJ2-7; 8 bases match TRBD2. The CDR3 is 16 amino acids. Trimming removed 0 bases from V and 2 bases from J; junction bases left unmatched: 6. The germline gives CDR1 MGHRA, CDR2 YSYEKL. CDR3 in DNA: TGCGCCAGCAGCCAAGATAAGCTAGCGGGTACCTACGAGCAGTACTTC. As protein: CASSQDKLAGTYEQYF.

This clonotype was counted many times. The J gene is TRBJ1-1, the V gene TRBV7-8; a possible D gene is TRBD1 (6 bases). Deletions cut 1 base from V and 1 base from J, with 7 bases between. The germline gives CDR1 SGHVS, CDR2 FQNEAQ. The CDR3 is 14 residues long. CDR3 sequence (DNA): TGTGCCAGCAGCTTAGTAGGGGGGAACACTGAAGCTTTCTTT. This translates into CASSLVGGNTEAFF. Based on the CDR3 plus reference TRBV7-8 and TRBJ1-1, the full variable domain is GAGVSQSPRYKVAKRGQDVALRCDPISGHVSLFWYQQALGQGPEFLTYFQNEAQLDKSGLPSDRFFAERPEGSVSTLKIQRTQQEDSAVYLCASSLVGGNTEAFFGQGTRLTVV.

The genes are TRBV12-3 or TRBV12-4 and TRBJ2-7; TRBD1 or TRBD2 may be the D gene (5 bases each). Trimming took off 6 bases at V and 3 bases at J, with 15 bases between the two ends. This CDR3 has 14 amino acids. CDR3 bases: TGTGCCAGCAGGGTGGGGGACGGCAACTACGAGCAGTACTTC. This sequence encodes CASRVGDGNYEQYF.

V is TRBV27 and J is TRBJ2-7; D unclear. With 3 bases removed from V and 0 bases from J, the gap between germline ends came to 9 bases. The CDR3 contains 14 residues. Per germline, CDR1 MNHEY and CDR2 SMNVEV (reference sequence). This CDR3 reads CASSFGPDSYEQYF. The DNA of the CDR3 is TGTGCCAGCAGTTTTGGACCCGACTCCTACGAGCAGTACTTC.

This clonotype was seen only a few times. The gene calls are TRBV7-2 and TRBJ2-1; D not resolved. V lost 4 bases to trimming and J lost 4 bases, with 11 bases between them. Per germline, CDR1 SGHTA and CDR2 FQGNSA. The CDR3 spans 14 residues. The CDR3 sequence: CASSYNPVYNEQFF. The CDR3 coding sequence is TGTGCCAGCAGCTATAACCCAGTTTACAATGAGCAGTTCTTC.

This sequence joins TRBV7-2 and TRBJ2-7; 7 bases are shared with TRBD2. This CDR3 has 13 amino acids. Looked up from germline, CDR1 is SGHTA and CDR2 is FQGNSA. After removal of 7 bases from V and 3 bases from J, the junction contained 6 bases not matched to a gene. The CDR3 protein is CASTAGVFYEQYF. The CDR3 region has the DNA TGTGCCAGCACCGCGGGGGTTTTCTACGAGCAGTACTTC.

The chain has TRBV27 and TRBJ2-1; TRBD2 agrees at 10 bases. Per the germline V gene, CDR1 is MNHEY and CDR2 is SMNVEV (reference sequence). The CDR3 has 16 amino acids. The trim removed 2 bases at V and 2 bases at J, leaving 3 bases unmatched. In DNA form, the CDR3 reads TGTGCCAGCAGTTTAAGAAGCGGGGGGGCCTACAATGAGCAGTTCTTC. This translates into CASSLRSGGAYNEQFF.

The CDR3 loop is CASSSSANTEAFF. Here the CDR3 DNA reads TGTGCCAGCAGTTCCTCAGCGAACACTGAAGCTTTCTTT. The chain has TRBV12-3 or TRBV12-4 and TRBJ1-1; the D is unclear. V gave up 4 bases and J gave up 1 base, with 7 bases separating them. The CDR3 sequence is 13 residues long.

The chain recombines TRBV6-2 or TRBV6-3 with TRBJ1-1; no clear D gene. The CDR3 totals 12 residues. Germline V CDR1 and CDR2: MNHEY, SVGEGT. The V end lost 0 bases, the J end lost 6 bases, and 5 bases lay between the germline ends. CDR3 loop: CASSYSGPEAFF. As DNA, the CDR3 is TGTGCCAGCAGTTACTCTGGCCCTGAAGCTTTCTTT.

The gene calls are TRBV7-6 and TRBJ1-2, with TRBD1 matching over 11 bases. The CDR3 spans 13 residues. The germline gives CDR1 SGHVS, CDR2 FNYEAQ. J gave up 6 bases and V 7 bases, and 4 bases lay outside the gene matches. This CDR3 reads CASKDRGLDGYTF. CDR3 bases: TGTGCCAGCAAGGACAGGGGGCTGGATGGCTACACCTTC. Looking up the rest from reference TRBV7-6 and TRBJ1-2 gives the full variable domain: GAGVSQSPRYKVTKRGQDVALRCDPISGHVSLYWYRQALGQGPEFLTYFNYEAQQDKSGLPNDRFSAERPEGSISTLTIQRTEQRDSAMYRCASKDRGLDGYTFGSGTRLTVV.

In its sample, this clonotype was seen a few times. The chain couples TRBV27 to TRBJ1-1; a possible D gene is TRBD1 (6 bases). Trimming removed 2 bases from V and 1 base from J, with 14 bases in between. The CDR3 is made up of 16 amino acids. Germline loops: CDR1 MNHEY, CDR2 SMNVEV (reference sequence). The CDR3 protein is CASSLRGGNKNTEAFF. The CDR3 DNA reads as TGTGCCAGCAGTTTAAGGGGGGGTAACAAGAACACTGAAGCTTTCTTT.